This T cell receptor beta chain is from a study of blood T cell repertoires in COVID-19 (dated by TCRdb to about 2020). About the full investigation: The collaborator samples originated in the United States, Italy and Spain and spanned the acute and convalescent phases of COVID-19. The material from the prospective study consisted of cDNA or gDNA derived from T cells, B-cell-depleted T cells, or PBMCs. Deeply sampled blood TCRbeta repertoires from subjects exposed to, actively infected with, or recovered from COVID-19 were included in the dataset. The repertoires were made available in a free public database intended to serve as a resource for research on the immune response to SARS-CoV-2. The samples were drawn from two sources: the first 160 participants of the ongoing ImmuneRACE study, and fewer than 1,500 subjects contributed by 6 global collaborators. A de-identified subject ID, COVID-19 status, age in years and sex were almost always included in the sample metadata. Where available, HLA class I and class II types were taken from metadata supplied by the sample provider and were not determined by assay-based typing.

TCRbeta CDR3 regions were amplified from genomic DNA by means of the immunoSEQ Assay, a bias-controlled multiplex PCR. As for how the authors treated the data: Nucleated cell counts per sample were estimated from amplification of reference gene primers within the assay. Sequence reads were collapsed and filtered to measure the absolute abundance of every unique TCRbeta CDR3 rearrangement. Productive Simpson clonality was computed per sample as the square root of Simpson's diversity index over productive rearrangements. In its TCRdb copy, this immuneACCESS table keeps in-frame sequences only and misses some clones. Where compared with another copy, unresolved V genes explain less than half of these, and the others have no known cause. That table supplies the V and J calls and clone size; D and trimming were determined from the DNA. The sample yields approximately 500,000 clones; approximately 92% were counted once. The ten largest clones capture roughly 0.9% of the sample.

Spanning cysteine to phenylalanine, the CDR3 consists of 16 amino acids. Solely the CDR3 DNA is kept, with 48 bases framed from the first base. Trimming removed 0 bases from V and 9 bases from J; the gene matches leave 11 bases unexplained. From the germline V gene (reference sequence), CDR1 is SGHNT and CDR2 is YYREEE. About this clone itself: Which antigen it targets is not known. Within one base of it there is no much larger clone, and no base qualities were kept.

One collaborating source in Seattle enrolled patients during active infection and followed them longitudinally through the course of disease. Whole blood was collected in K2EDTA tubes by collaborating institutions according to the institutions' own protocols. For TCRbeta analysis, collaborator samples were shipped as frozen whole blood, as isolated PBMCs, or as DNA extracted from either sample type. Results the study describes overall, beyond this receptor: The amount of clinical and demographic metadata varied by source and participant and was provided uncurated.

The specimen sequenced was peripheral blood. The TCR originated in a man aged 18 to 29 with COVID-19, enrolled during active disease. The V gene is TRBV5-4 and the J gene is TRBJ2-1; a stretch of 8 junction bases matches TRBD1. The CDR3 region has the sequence CASSLEWTGSLGEQFF. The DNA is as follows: TGTGCCAGCAGCTTGGAATGGACAGGGTCGTTAGGTGAGCAGTTCTTC. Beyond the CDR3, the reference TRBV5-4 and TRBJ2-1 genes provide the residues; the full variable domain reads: ETGVTQSPTHLIKTRGQQVTLRCSSQSGHNTVSWYQQALGQGPQFIFQYYREEENGRGNFPPRFSGLQFPNYSSELNVNALELDDSALYLCASSLEWTGSLGEQFFGPGTRLTVL.